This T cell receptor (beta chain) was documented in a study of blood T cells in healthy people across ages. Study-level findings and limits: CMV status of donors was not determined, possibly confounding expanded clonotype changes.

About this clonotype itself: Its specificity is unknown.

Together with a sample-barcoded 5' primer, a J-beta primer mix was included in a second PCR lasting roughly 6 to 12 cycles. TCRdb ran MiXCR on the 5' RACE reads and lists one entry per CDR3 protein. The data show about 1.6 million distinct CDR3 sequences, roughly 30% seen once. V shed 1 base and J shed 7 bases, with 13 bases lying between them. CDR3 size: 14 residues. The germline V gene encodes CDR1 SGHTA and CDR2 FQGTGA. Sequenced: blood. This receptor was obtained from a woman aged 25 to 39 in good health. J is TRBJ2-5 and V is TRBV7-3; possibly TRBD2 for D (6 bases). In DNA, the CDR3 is TGTGCCAGCAGCTTAAGGCCTTTCGGGGGGACCCAGTACTTC. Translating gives CASSLRPFGGTQYF.